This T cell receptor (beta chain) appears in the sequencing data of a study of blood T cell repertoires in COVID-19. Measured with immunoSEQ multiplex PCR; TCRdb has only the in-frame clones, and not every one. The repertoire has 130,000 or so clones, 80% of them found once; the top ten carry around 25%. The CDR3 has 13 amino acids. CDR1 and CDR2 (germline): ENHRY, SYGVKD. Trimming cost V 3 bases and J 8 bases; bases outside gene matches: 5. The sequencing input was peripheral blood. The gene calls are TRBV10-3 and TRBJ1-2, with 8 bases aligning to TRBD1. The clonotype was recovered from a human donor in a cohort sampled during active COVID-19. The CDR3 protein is CAISEARGLGYTF. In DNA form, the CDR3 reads TGTGCCATCAGTGAAGCCAGGGGGCTAGGCTACACCTTC.